This T cell receptor (beta chain) was recorded in a study of HIV-infected children after antiretroviral therapy interruption. This sample's treatment: PENTA 11 planned treatment interruption arm or continuous ART arm. Unique molecular identifiers were included in an RNA-based 3' RACE TCR library. TCRdb ran MiXCR on the 3' RACE reads and lists one entry per CDR3 protein. The sample lists about 89,000 distinct CDR3 sequences; 6% to 8.5% were seen once. CDR3 length equals 16 residues. V lost 4 bases and J lost 2; bases outside the gene matches: 6. CDR1 is SGHRS, CDR2 YFSETQ, per germline. The TCR sequence derives from a pool of human donors with HIV. The chain has TRBV5-1 and TRBJ2-3; 11 positions match TRBD1. Sequencing used CD45RA+ CD4+ T cells from PBMCs, pooled from several time points, obtained from a donor given antiretroviral therapy, either interrupted or continuous. Subset noted: naive CD4+ CD45RA+ CD45RO- T cells. CDR3 sequence: CASSPRTGGTTDTQYF. Written as DNA, the CDR3 is TGCGCCAGCAGCCCCCGGACAGGGGGCACCACAGATACGCAGTATTTT. Variable domain in full (rest from reference TRBV5-1 and TRBJ2-3): KAGVTQTPRYLIKTRGQQVTLSCSPISGHRSVSWYQQTPGQGLQFLFEYFSETQRNKGNFPGRFSGRQFSNSRSEMNVSTLELGDSALYLCASSPRTGGTTDTQYFGPGTRLTVL.